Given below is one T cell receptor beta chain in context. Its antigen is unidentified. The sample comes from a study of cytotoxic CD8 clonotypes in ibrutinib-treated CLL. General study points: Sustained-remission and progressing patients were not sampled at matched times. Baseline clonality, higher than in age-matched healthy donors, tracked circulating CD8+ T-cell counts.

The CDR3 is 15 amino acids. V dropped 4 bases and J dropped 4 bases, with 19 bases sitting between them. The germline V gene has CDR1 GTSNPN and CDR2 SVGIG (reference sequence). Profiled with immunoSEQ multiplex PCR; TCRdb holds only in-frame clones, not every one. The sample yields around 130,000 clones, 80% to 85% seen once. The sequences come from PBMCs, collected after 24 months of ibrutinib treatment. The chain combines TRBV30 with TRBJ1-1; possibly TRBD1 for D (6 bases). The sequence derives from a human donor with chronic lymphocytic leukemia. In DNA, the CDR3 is TGTGCCTGGAAGGTTCCAGGGGCATATGGCACTGAAGCTTTCTTT. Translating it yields CAWKVPGAYGTEAFF.